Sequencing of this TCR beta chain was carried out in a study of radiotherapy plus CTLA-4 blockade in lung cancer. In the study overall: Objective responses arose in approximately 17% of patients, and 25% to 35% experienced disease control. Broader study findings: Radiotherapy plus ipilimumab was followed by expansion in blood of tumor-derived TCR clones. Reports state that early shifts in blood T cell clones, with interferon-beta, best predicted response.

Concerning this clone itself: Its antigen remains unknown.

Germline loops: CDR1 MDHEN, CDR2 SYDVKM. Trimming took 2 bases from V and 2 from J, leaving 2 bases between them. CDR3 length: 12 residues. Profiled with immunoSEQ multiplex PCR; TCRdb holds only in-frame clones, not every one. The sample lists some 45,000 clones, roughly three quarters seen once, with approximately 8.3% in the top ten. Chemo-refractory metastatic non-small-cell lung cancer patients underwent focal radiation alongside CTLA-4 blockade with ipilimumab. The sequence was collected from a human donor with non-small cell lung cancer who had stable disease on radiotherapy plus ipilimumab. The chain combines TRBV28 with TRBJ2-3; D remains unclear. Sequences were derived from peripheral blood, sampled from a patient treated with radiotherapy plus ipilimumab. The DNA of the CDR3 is TGTGCCAGCAGTTTAGACACAGATACGCAGTATTTT. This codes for CASSLDTDTQYF.